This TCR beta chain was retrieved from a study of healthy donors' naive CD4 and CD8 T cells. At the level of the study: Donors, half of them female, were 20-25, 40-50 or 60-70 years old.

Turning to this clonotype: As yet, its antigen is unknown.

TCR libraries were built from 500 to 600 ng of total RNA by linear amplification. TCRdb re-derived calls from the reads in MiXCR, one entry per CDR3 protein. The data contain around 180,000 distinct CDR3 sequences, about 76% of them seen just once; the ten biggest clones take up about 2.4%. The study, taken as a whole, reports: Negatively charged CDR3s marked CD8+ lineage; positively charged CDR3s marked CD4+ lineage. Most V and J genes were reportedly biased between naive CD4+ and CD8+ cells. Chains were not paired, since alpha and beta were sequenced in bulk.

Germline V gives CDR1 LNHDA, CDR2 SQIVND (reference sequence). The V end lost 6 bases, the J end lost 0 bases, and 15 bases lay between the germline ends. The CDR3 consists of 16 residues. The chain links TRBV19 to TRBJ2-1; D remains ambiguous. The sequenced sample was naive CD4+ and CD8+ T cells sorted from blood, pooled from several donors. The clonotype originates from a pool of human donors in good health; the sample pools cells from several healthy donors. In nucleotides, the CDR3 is TGTGCCAGTAGCCCCAGAGTGGTTAGCTCCTACAATGAGCAGTTCTTC. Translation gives CASSPRVVSSYNEQFF.